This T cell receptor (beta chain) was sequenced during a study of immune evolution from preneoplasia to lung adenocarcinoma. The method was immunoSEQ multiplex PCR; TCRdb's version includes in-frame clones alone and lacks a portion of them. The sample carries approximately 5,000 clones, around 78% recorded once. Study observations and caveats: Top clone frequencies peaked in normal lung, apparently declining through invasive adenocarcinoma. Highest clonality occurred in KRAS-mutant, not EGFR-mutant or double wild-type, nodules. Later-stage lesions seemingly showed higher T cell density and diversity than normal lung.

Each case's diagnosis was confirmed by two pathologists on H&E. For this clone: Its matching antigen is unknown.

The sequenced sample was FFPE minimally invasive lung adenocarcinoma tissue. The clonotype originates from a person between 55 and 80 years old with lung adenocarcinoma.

The CDR3 region has the DNA TGTGCCAGCACCCAACTCTGGCGGGATACGCAGTATTTT. It codes for CASTQLWRDTQYF. This chain connects TRBV2 to TRBJ2-3, with D hard to call. V was cut by 7 bases and J by 6 bases, with 14 bases left in between. Per germline, CDR1 SNHLY and CDR2 FYNNEI. This CDR3 has 13 residues.